The rows below give T cell receptor beta chains drawn from one sample of a study of blood T cell repertoires in COVID-19. Profiled with immunoSEQ multiplex PCR; TCRdb holds only in-frame clones, not every one. The sample records about 210,000 clones, 80% being singletons. The source material was peripheral blood. The receptors here all came from a man aged 55 to 69 with acute or convalescent COVID-19. Each CDR3 is given with its conserved first and last residue. The order of the fields is D gene, V gene, J gene, clone size, CDR3 protein, CDR3 DNA. D genes are given only for firm matches. Size is omitted from some rows. Given values are once, few, many or a class for expanded clones.

d_gene: TRBD1; v_gene: TRBV5-6; j_gene: TRBJ1-1; abundance: .; CDR3aa: CASSPGTETEAFF; CDR3nt: TGTGCCAGCAGCCCTGGGACAGAGACTGAAGCTTTCTTT
d_gene: .; v_gene: TRBV6-5; j_gene: TRBJ2-3; abundance: once; CDR3aa: CASKRGGQADTQYF; CDR3nt: TGTGCCAGCAAAAGGGGGGGCCAAGCAGATACGCAGTATTTT
d_gene: .; v_gene: TRBV7-6; j_gene: TRBJ2-1; abundance: .; CDR3aa: CASSLASLDGRGEQFF; CDR3nt: TGTGCCAGCAGCTTAGCGTCCCTCGACGGTAGGGGTGAGCAGTTCTTC
d_gene: TRBD2; v_gene: TRBV11-2; j_gene: TRBJ2-3; abundance: .; CDR3aa: CASSILAATSTDTQYF; CDR3nt: TGTGCCAGCAGCATACTAGCGGCTACTAGCACAGATACGCAGTATTTT
d_gene: .; v_gene: TRBV4-2; j_gene: TRBJ1-4; abundance: .; CDR3aa: CASSLQNWGGTNEKLFF; CDR3nt: TGTGCCAGCAGCCTACAGAATTGGGGGGGAACTAATGAAAAACTGTTTTTT
d_gene: .; v_gene: TRBV19; j_gene: TRBJ1-4; abundance: .; CDR3aa: CASSTGATNEKLFF; CDR3nt: TGTGCCAGTAGTACAGGGGCAACTAATGAAAAACTGTTTTTT
d_gene: .; v_gene: TRBV9; j_gene: TRBJ1-4; abundance: .; CDR3aa: CASSGPGFEKLFF; CDR3nt: TGTGCCAGCAGCGGGCCAGGGTTTGAAAAACTGTTTTTT
d_gene: .; v_gene: TRBV19; j_gene: TRBJ1-5; abundance: .; CDR3aa: CASSTPRVHSNQPQHF; CDR3nt: TGTGCCAGTAGCACCCCCAGGGTTCATAGCAATCAGCCCCAGCATTTT
d_gene: .; v_gene: TRBV28; j_gene: TRBJ1-2; abundance: .; CDR3aa: CVTAVGVYGYTF; CDR3nt: TGTGTAACTGCCGTTGGTGTCTATGGCTACACCTTC
d_gene: TRBD2; v_gene: TRBV9; j_gene: TRBJ2-7; abundance: .; CDR3aa: CASSVGGTSTYEQYF; CDR3nt: TGTGCCAGCAGCGTAGGTGGGACTAGCACCTACGAGCAGTACTTC
d_gene: .; v_gene: TRBV6-5; j_gene: TRBJ2-3; abundance: .; CDR3aa: CASSSPDTQYF; CDR3nt: TGTGCCAGCAGTTCCCCGGATACGCAGTATTTT
d_gene: TRBD2; v_gene: TRBV3-1/TRBV3-2; j_gene: TRBJ2-7; abundance: .; CDR3aa: CASSPALAGGNEQYF; CDR3nt: TGTGCCAGCAGCCCCGCACTAGCGGGAGGTAACGAGCAGTACTTC
d_gene: .; v_gene: TRBV5-6; j_gene: TRBJ2-4; abundance: .; CDR3aa: CASSLVGENIQYF; CDR3nt: TGTGCCAGCAGCTTAGTAGGGGAAAACATTCAGTACTTC
d_gene: .; v_gene: TRBV7-9; j_gene: TRBJ2-7; abundance: .; CDR3aa: CASSPRLGPVNEQYF; CDR3nt: TGTGCCAGCAGCCCCAGACTAGGACCAGTAAACGAGCAGTACTTC
d_gene: TRBD1; v_gene: TRBV6-4; j_gene: TRBJ1-5; abundance: few; CDR3aa: CASTWTGDSNQPQHF; CDR3nt: TGTGCCAGCACCTGGACAGGTGATAGCAATCAGCCCCAGCATTTT